This TCR beta chain was identified in a study of T cells in tuberculosis. Profiling relied on immunoSEQ multiplex PCR, and the TCRdb table lists in-frame clones only, not all of them. The table includes around 60,000 clones, roughly 79% detected once. This clone was seen a single time. Per germline, CDR1 GTSNPN and CDR2 SVGIG (reference sequence). The ends were cut back, 4 bases at V and 3 bases at J, with 6 bases in the middle. This CDR3 has 11 residues. Thawed, overnight-rested PBMC were stained with GMM-loaded CD1B tetramer, viability dye and anti-CD3, then sorted. The CD1B tetramers carried C32 glucose monomycolate purified from Rhodococcus equi.

The gene calls are TRBV30 and TRBJ2-5; D gene uncertain. This receptor was taken from an adult woman with latent tuberculosis. The sequenced sample consisted of CD1b-GMM tetramer-negative cells sorted from PBMCs. CDR3 loop: CAWITEETQYF. The CDR3 DNA is TGTGCCTGGATCACGGAAGAGACCCAGTACTTC.